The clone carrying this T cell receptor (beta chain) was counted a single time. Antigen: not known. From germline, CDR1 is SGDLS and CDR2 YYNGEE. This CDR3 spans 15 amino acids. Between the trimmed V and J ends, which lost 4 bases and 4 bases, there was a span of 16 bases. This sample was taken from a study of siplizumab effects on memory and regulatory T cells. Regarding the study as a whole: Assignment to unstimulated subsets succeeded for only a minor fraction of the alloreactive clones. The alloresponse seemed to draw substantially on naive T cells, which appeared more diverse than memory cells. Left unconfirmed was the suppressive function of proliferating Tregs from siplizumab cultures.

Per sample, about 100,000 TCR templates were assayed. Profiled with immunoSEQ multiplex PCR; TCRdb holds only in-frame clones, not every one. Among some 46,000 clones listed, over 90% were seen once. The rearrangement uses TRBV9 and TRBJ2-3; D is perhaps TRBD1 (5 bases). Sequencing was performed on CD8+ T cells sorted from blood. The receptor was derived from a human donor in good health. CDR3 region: CASSSQGAFADTQYF. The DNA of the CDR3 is TGTGCCAGCAGCTCTCAGGGCGCTTTCGCAGATACGCAGTATTTT.